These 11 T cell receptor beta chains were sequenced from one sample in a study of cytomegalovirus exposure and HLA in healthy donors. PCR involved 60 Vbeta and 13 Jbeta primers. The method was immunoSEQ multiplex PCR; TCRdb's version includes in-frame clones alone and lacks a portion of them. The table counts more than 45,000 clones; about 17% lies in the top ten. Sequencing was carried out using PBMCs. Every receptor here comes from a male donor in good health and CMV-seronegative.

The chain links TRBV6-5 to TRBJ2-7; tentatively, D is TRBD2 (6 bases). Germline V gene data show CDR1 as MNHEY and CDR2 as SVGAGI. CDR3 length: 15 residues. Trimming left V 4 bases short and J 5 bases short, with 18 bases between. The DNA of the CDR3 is TGTGCCAGCAGTTCCTCCGGGACTGGGATTGACGAGCAGTACTTC. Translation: CASSSSGTGIDEQYF.

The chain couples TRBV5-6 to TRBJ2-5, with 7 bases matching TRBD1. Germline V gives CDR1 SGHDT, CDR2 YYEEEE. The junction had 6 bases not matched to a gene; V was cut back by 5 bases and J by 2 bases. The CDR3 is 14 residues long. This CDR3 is CASRAGTVQETQYF. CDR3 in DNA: TGTGCCAGCAGAGCAGGGACAGTACAAGAGACCCAGTACTTC. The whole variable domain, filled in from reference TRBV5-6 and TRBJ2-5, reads DAGVTQSPTHLIKTRGQQVTLRCSPKSGHDTVSWYQQALGQGPQFIFQYYEEEERQRGNFPDRFSGHQFPNYSSELNVNALLLGDSALYLCASRAGTVQETQYFGPGTRLLVL.

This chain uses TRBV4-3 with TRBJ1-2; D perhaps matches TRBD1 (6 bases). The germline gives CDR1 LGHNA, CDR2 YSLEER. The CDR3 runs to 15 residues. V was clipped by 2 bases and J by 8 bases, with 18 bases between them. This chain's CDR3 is CASSQHKKGVWGYTF. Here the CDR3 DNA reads TGCGCCAGCAGCCAACATAAGAAGGGGGTTTGGGGCTACACCTTC.

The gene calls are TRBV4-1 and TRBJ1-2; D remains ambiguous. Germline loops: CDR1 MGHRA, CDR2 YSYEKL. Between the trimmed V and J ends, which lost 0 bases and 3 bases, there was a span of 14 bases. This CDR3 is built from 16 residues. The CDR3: CASSQDENARHYGYTF. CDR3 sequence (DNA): TGCGCCAGCAGCCAAGATGAGAATGCTCGTCACTATGGCTACACCTTC.

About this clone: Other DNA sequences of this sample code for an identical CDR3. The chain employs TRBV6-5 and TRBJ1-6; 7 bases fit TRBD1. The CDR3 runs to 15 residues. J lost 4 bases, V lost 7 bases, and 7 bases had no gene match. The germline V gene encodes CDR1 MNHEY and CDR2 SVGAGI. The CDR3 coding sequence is TGTGCCAGCATGGGGGACAGATCTTATAATTCACCCCTCCACTTT. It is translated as CASMGDRSYNSPLHF.

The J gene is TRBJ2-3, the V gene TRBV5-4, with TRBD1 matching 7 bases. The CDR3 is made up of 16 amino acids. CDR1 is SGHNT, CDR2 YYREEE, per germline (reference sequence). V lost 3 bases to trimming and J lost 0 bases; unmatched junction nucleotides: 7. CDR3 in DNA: TGTGCCAGCAGCTCAGGACAGGCCCCTAGCACAGATACGCAGTATTTT. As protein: CASSSGQAPSTDTQYF.

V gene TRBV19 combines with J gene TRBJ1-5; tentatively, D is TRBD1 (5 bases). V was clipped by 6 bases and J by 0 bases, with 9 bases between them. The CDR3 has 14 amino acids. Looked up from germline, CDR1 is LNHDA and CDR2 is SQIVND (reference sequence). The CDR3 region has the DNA TGTGCCAGTAGAAGGGGACTTAGCAATCAGCCCCAGCATTTT. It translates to CASRRGLSNQPQHF.

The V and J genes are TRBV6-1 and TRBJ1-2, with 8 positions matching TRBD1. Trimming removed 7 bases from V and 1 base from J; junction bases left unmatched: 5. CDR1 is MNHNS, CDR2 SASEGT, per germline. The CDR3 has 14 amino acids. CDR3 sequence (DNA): TGTGCCAGCAAGCGGACAGGGAGTAACTATGGCTACACCTTC. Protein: CASKRTGSNYGYTF.

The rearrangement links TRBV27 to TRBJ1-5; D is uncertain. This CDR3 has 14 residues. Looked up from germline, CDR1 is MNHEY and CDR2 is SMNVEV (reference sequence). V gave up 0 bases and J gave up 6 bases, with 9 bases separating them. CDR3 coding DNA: TGTGCCAGCAGTTTATCCCACGGAGGTCAGCCCCAGCATTTT. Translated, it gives CASSLSHGGQPQHF.

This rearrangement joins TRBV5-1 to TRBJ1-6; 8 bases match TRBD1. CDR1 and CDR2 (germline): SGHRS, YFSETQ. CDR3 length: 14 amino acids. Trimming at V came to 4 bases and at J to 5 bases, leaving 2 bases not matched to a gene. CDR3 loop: CASSRTGNNSPLHF. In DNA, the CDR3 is TGCGCCAGCAGCCGGACAGGGAATAATTCACCCCTCCACTTT.

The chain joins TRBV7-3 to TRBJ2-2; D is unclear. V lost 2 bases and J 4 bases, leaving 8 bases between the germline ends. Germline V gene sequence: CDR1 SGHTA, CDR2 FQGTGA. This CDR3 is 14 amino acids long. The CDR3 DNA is TGTGCCAGCAGCTTAGCGGTAGGCACCGGGGAGCTGTTTTTT. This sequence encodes CASSLAVGTGELFF.